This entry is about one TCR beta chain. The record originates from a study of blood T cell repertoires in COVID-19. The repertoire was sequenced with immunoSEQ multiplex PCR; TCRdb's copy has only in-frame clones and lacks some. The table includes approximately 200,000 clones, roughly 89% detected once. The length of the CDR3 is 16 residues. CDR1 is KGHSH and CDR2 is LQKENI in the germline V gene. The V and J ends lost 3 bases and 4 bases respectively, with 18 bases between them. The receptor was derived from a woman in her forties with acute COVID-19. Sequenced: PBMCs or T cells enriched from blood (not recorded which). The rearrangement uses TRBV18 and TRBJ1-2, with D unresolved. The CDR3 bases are TGTGCCAGCTCACCGAGTCGGGAGGTGTCGGTCTATGGCTACACCTTC. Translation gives CASSPSREVSVYGYTF.